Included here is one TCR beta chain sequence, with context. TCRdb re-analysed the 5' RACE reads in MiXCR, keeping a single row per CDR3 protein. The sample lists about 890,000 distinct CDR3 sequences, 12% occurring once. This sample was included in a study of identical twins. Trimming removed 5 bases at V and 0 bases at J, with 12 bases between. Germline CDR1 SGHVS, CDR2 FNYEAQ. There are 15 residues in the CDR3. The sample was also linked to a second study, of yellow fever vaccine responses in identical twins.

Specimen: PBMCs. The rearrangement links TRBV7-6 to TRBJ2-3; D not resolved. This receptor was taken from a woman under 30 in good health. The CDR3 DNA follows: TGTGCCAGCAGCCCTCGGAGACCTAGCACAGATACGCAGTATTTT. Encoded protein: CASSPRRPSTDTQYF.